Described below is a single TCR beta chain sequence and its context. Its antigen is currently unknown. Around day 10 of culture, CD4+ T cells were separated out. Vaccination of participants consisted of two doses of either the BNT162b2 or mRNA-1273 vaccine. TCRdb keeps only in-frame clones here, not all; method: immunoSEQ multiplex PCR. This table has about 73,000 clones, around 70% appearing once. The sample belongs to a study of vaccination effects on CD4 cells after COVID-19. Trimming cost V 2 bases and J 8 bases; bases outside gene matches: 2. The germline V gene has CDR1 LGHDT and CDR2 YNNKEL (reference sequence). The length of the CDR3 is 12 residues.

This sequence was found in a human donor who received a COVID-19 vaccine. The chain joins TRBV3-1 (or the pseudogene TRBV3-2) to TRBJ1-1; 7 bases are shared with TRBD1. This specimen consisted of CD4+ T cells from PBMCs cultured without peptide, obtained after COVID-19 vaccination. The CDR3 coding sequence is TGTGCCAGCAGCCAAACGGGACAGGAAGCTTTCTTT. Its protein product is CASSQTGQEAFF.